Described below is a single T cell receptor (beta chain) sequence and its context. The data were obtained in a study of T cell clones after liver transplantation. Whole-study context: Samples came from ITN030ST, which attempted immunosuppression withdrawal within 2 years of liver transplantation.

Per germline, CDR1 SSHAT and CDR2 FNYEAQ (reference sequence). The V gene end was trimmed by 6 bases and the J gene end by 7 bases; junction bases not matched to a gene: 11. The CDR3 extends over 15 amino acids. The table came from immunoSEQ multiplex PCR; TCRdb's copy has only in-frame clones and leaves some out. The sample holds just over 80,000 clones, 80% to 85% seen once. This clonotype originated in a human patient who received a liver transplant. The graft donor may have contributed some T cells. The material was CD4+ T cells from blood, obtained approximately 3.5 years after liver transplant. V usage is TRBV7-7 and J usage is TRBJ2-1; the match to TRBD1 covers 8 bases. The CDR3 loop is CASSSTRTGINEQFF. CDR3 nucleotide sequence: TGTGCCAGCAGTTCTACGCGGACAGGGATTAATGAGCAGTTCTTC.